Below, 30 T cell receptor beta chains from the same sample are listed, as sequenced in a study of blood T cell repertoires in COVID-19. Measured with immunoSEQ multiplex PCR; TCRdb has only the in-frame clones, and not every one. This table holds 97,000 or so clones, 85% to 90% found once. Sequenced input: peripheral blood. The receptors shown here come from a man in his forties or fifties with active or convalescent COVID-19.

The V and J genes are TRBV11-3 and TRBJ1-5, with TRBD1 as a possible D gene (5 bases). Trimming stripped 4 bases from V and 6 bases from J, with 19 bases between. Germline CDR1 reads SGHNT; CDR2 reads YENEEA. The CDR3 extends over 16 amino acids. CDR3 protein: CASSSYSGFSVQPQHF. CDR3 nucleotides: TGTGCCAGCAGCTCTTACTCAGGGTTTTCGGTTCAGCCCCAGCATTTT.

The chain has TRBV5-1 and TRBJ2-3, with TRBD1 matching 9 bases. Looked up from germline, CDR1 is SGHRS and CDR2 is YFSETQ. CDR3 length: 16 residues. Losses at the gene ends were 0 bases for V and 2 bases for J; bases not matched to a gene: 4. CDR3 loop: CASSLAGQGSTDTQYF. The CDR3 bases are TGCGCCAGCAGCTTGGCGGGACAGGGATCCACAGATACGCAGTATTTT. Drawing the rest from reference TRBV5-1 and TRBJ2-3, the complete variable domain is KAGVTQTPRYLIKTRGQQVTLSCSPISGHRSVSWYQQTPGQGLQFLFEYFSETQRNKGNFPGRFSGRQFSNSRSEMNVSTLELGDSALYLCASSLAGQGSTDTQYFGPGTRLTVL.

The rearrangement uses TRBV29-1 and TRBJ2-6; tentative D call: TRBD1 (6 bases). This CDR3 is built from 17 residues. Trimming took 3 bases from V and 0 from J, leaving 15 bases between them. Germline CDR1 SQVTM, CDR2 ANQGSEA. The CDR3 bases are TGCAGCGTTGATGGGGGAACAGGGAGCTCTGGGGCCAACGTCCTGACTTTC. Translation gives CSVDGGTGSSGANVLTF.

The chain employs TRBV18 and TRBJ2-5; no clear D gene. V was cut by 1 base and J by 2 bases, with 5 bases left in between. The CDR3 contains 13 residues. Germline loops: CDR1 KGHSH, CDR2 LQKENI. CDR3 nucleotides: TGTGCCAGCTCACCACTGCAGCAAGAGACCCAGTACTTC. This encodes CASSPLQQETQYF.

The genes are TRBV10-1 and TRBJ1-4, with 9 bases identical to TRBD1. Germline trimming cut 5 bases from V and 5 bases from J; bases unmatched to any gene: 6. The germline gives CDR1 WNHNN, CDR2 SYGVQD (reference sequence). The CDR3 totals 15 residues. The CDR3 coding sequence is TGCGCCAGCAGTAAGACCGGACAGGGGAATGAAAAACTGTTTTTT. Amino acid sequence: CASSKTGQGNEKLFF.

The CDR3 here is CASSVGTRVPGELFF. CDR3 coding DNA: TGTGCCAGCAGCGTAGGGACTAGGGTTCCCGGGGAGCTGTTTTTT. This chain uses TRBV9 with TRBJ2-2, with 7 bases fitting TRBD2. Germline V CDR1 and CDR2: SGDLS, YYNGEE. The CDR3 has 15 amino acids. The ends lost 0 bases at V and 6 bases at J; junction bases unmatched: 5.

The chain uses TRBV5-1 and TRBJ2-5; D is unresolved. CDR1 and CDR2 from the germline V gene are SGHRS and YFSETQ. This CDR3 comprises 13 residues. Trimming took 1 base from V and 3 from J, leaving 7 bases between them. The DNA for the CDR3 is TGCGCCAGCAGCTTGCAGAAAGAAGAGACCCAGTACTTC. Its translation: CASSLQKEETQYF.

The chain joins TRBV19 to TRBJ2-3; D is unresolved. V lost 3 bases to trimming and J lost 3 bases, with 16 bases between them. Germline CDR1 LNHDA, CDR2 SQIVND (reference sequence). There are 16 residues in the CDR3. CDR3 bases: TGTGCCAGTAGTATCGGCCAAAGCGTGCATACAGATACGCAGTATTTT. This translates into CASSIGQSVHTDTQYF.

The CDR3, as DNA: TGTGCCAGCACGAGGGAGTTTGCCAAAAACATTCAGTACTTC. This translates into CASTREFAKNIQYF. The rearrangement uses TRBV5-6 and TRBJ2-4; the D gene is possibly TRBD2 (5 bases). The CDR3 length is 14 residues. V was trimmed by 6 bases and J by 1 base, leaving 11 bases between them. Germline-derived CDR1 and CDR2 are SGHDT and YYEEEE.

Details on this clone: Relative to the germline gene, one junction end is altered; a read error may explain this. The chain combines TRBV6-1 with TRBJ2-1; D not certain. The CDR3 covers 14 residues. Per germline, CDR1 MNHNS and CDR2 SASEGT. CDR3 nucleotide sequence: TGTGCCAGCAGTAAAGCAACTACCTACAATGAGCAGTTCTTC. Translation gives CASSKATTYNEQFF.

The CDR3 DNA follows: TGTGCCAGCACCCCGGCAGGGACTTCCACCGGGGAGCTGTTTTTT. This encodes CASTPAGTSTGELFF. The chain uses TRBV9 and TRBJ2-2, with a possible D match to TRBD2 (6 bases). The germline CDR1 and CDR2 sequences are SGDLS and YYNGEE. Trimming took off 6 bases at V and 4 bases at J, with 16 bases between the two ends. The CDR3 is 15 residues long.

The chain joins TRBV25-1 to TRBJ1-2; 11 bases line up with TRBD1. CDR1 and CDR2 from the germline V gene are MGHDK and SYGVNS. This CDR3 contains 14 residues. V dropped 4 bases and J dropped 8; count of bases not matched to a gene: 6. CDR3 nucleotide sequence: TGTGCCAGCAGTGCAACCGGGACAGGGGGAGGCTACACCTTC. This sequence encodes CASSATGTGGGYTF.

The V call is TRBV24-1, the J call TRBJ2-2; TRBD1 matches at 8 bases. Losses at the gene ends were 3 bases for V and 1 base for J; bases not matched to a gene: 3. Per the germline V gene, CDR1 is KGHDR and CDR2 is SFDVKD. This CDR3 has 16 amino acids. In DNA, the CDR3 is TGTGCCACCAGTGATCCAGGGGGCCGGAACACCGGGGAGCTGTTTTTT. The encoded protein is CATSDPGGRNTGELFF.

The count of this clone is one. This CDR3 is CASSRGAGGPDNEQFF. The CDR3 coding sequence is TGTGCCAGCAGTCGCGGGGCAGGGGGCCCAGACAATGAGCAGTTCTTC. J is TRBJ2-1 and V is TRBV6-2 or TRBV6-3, with 8 bases lining up with TRBD1. The CDR3 runs to 16 residues. In germline, CDR1 is MNHEY, CDR2 SVGEGT. The V and J ends lost 5 bases and 5 bases, in that order; junction bases with no gene match: 11.

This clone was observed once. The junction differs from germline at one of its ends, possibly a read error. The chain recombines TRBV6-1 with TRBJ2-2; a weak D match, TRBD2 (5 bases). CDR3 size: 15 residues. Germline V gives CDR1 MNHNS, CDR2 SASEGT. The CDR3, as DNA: TGTGCCAGCAGTGAGCCGGGATTGAACCCCGGGGAGCTGTTTTTT. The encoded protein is CASSEPGLNPGELFF.

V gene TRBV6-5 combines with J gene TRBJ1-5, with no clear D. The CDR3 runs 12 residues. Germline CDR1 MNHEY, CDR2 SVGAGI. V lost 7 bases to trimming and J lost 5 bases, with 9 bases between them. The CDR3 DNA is TGTGCCAGCAACCATTTAGATCAGCCCCAGCATTTT. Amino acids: CASNHLDQPQHF.

The CDR3 sequence is CASSPGRPETQYF. The CDR3 DNA reads TGTGCCAGCAGCCCCGGGAGACCAGAGACCCAGTACTTC. The rearrangement uses TRBV11-2 and TRBJ2-5; D might be TRBD2 (6 bases). This CDR3 is built from 13 residues. Deletions cut 5 bases from V and 4 bases from J, with 11 bases between. Germline V gene data show CDR1 as SGHAT and CDR2 as FQNNGV.

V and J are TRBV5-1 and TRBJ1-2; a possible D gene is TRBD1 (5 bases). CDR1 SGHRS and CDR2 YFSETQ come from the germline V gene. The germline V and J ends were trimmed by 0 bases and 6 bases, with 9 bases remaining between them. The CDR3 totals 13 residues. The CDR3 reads CASSLGQKDGYTF. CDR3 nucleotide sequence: TGCGCCAGCAGCTTGGGACAGAAGGATGGCTACACCTTC.

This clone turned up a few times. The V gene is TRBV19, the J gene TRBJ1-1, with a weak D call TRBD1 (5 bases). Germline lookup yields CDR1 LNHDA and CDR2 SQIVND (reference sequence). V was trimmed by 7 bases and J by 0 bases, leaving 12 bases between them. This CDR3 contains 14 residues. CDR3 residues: CASIKTAMNTEAFF. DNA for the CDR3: TGTGCCAGTATTAAGACAGCGATGAACACTGAAGCTTTCTTT.

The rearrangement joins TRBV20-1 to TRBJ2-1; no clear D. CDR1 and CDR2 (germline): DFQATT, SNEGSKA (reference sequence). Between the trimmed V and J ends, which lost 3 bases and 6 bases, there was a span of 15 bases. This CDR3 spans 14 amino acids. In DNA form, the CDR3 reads TGCAGTGCTAGTGCAGGATTCCCCCTCAATGAGCAGTTCTTC. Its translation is CSASAGFPLNEQFF.

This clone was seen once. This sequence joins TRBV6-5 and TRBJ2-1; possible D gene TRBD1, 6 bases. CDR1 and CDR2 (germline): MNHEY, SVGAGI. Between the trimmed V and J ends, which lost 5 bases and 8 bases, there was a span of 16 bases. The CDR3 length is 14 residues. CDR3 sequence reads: CASSLRGRGYEQFF. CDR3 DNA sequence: TGTGCCAGCAGTCTCAGGGGAAGGGGGTATGAGCAGTTCTTC.

CDR3 sequence reads: CASSPRPLNTGELFF. CDR3 coding DNA: TGTGCCAGCTCACCACGCCCCCTAAACACCGGGGAGCTGTTTTTT. The rearrangement joins TRBV18 to TRBJ2-2; no definite D call. The CDR3 is 15 amino acids. Trimming left V 1 base short and J 2 bases short, with 8 bases between. Germline V gives CDR1 KGHSH, CDR2 LQKENI.

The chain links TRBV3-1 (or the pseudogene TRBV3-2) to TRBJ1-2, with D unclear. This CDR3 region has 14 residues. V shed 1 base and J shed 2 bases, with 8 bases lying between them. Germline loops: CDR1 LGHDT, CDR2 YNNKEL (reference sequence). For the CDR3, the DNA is TGTGCCAGCAGCCAAGTGGGCGGGAACTATGGCTACACCTTC. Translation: CASSQVGGNYGYTF.

The CDR3 is CASSPPVGGGTGELFF. CDR3 bases: TGTGCCAGCAGCCCCCCGGTGGGCGGAGGTACCGGGGAGCTGTTTTTT. The chain recombines TRBV3-1 (or the pseudogene TRBV3-2) with TRBJ2-2; D possibly corresponds to TRBD2 (5 bases). Germline CDR1 and CDR2: LGHDT and YNNKEL (reference sequence). The V end lost 4 bases, the J end lost 5 bases, and 17 bases lay between the germline ends. The CDR3 sequence is 16 residues long.

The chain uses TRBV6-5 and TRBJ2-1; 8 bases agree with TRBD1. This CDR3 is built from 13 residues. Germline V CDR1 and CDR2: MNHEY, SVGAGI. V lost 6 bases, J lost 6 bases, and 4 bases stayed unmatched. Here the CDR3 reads CASSLGQGNEQFF. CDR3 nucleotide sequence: TGTGCCAGCAGCCTCGGACAGGGCAATGAGCAGTTCTTC.

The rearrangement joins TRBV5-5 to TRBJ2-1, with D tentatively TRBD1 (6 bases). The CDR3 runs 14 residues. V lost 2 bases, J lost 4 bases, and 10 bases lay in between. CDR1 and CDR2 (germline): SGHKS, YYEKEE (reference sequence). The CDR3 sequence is CASSFQDSYNEQFF. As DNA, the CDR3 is TGTGCCAGCAGCTTTCAGGACAGTTACAATGAGCAGTTCTTC.

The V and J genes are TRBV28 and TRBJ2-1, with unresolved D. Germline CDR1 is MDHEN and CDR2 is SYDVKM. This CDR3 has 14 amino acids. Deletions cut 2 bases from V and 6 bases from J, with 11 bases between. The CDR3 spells CASSLSGVLNEQFF. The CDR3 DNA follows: TGTGCCAGCAGTTTAAGTGGAGTGCTCAATGAGCAGTTCTTC. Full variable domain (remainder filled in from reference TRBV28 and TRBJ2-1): DVKVTQSSRYLVKRTGEKVFLECVQDMDHENMFWYRQDPGLGLRLIYFSYDVKMKEKGDIPEGYSVSREKKERFSLILESASTNQTSMYLCASSLSGVLNEQFFGPGTRLTVL.

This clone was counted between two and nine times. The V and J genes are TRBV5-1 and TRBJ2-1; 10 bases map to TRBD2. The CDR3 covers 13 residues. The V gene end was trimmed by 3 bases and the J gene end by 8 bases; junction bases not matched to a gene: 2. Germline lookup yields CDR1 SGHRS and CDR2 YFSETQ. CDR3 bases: TGCGCCAGCAGCTCCAGCGGGGGGGATGAGCAGTTCTTC. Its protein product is CASSSSGGDEQFF.

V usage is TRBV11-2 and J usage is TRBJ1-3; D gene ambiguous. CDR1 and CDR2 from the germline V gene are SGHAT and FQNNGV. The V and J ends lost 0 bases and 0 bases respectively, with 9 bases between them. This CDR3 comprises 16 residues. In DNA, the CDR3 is TGTGCCAGCAGCTTAGATCCGGCGGGCTCTGGAAACACCATATATTTT. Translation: CASSLDPAGSGNTIYF.

The CDR3 reads CASTGTGGQPQHF. DNA of the CDR3: TGTGCCAGTACCGGGACAGGCGGACAGCCCCAGCATTTT. This rearrangement joins TRBV19 to TRBJ1-5; 8 bases fit TRBD1. CDR1 and CDR2 (germline): LNHDA, SQIVND (reference sequence). V dropped 7 bases and J dropped 7; count of bases not matched to a gene: 6. The CDR3 has 13 residues.